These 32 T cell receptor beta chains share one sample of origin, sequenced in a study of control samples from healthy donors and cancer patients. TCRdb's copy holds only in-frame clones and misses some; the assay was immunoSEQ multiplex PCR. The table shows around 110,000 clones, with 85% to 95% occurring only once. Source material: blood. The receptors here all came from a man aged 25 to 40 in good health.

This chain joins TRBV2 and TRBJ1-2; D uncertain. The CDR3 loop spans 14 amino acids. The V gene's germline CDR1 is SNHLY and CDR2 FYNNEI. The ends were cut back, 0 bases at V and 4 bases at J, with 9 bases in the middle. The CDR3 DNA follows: TGTGCCAGCAGTGAAGCGTATAGACGCTATGGCTACACCTTC. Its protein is CASSEAYRRYGYTF.

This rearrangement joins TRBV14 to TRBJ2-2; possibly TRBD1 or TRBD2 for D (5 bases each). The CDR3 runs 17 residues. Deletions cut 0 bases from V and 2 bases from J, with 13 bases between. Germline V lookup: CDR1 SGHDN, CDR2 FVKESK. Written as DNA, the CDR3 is TGTGCCAGCAGCCAAGAGACAGAGAGGGACAACACCGGGGAGCTGTTTTTT. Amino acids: CASSQETERDNTGELFF.

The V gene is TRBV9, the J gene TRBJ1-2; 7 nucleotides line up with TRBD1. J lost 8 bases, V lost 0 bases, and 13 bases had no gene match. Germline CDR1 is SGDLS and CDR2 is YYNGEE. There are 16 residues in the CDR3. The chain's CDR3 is CASSVGPSGQNRGYTF. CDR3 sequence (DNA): TGTGCCAGCAGCGTAGGCCCCTCGGGACAGAACAGAGGCTACACCTTC.

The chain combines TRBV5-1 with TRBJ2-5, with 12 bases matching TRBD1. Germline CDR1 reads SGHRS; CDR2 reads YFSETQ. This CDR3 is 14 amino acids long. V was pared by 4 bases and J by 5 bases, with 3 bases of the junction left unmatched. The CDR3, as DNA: TGCGCCAGCAGCCCCGGGACAGGGGGCGAGACCCAGTACTTC. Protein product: CASSPGTGGETQYF.

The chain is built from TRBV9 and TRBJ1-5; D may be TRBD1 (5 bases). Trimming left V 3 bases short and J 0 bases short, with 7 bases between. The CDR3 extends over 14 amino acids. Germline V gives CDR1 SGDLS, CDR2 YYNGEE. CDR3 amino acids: CASSAGLSNQPQHF. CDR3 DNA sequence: TGTGCCAGCAGCGCAGGGCTTAGCAATCAGCCCCAGCATTTT.

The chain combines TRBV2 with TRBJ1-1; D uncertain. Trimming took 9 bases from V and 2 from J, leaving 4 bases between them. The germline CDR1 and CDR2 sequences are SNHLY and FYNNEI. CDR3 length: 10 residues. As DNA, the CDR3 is TGTGCCAGGCCAAACACTGAAGCTTTCTTT. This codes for CARPNTEAFF.

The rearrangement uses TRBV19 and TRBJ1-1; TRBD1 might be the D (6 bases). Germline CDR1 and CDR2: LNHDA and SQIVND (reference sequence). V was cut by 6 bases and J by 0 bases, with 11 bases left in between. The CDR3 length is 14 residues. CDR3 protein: CASRPQGLNTEAFF. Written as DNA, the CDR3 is TGTGCCAGTAGACCACAGGGACTGAACACTGAAGCTTTCTTT.

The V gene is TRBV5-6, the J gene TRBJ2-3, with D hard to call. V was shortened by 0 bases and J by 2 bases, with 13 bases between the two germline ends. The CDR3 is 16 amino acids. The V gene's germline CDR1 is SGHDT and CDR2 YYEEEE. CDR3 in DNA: TGTGCCAGCAGCTTGGAGGGCGAGTACTTCACAGATACGCAGTATTTT. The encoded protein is CASSLEGEYFTDTQYF.

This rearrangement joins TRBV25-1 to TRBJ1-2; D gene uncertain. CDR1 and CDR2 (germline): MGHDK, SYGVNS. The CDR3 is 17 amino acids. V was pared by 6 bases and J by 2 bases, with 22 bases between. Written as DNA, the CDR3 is TGTGCCAGCAGCCGGGGTCTTGAGGAGACTACAAACTATGGCTACACCTTC. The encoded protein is CASSRGLEETTNYGYTF.

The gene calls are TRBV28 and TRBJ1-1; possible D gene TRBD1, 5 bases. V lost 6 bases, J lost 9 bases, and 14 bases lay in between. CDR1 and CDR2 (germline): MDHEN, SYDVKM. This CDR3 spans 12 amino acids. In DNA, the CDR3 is TGTGCCAGCAGCTCCGGACATCTTCAAGCTTTCTTT. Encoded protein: CASSSGHLQAFF.

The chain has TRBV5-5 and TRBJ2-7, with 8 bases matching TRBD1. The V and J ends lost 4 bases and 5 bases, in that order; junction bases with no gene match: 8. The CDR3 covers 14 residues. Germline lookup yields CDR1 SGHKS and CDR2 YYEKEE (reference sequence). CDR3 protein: CASSQGAGVDEQYF. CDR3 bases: TGTGCCAGCAGCCAGGGGGCAGGGGTGGACGAGCAGTACTTC.

CDR3 sequence reads: CATVRGTEAFF. DNA for the CDR3: TGTGCCACGGTGCGGGGAACTGAAGCTTTCTTT. The gene calls are TRBV10-3 and TRBJ1-1; D call uncertain. Trimming left V 10 bases short and J 5 bases short, with 11 bases between. From germline, CDR1 is ENHRY and CDR2 SYGVKD. There are 11 residues in the CDR3.

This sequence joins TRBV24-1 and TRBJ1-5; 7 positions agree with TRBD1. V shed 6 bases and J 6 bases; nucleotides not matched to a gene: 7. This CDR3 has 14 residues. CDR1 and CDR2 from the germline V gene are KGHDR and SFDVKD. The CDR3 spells CATSRAGGGQPQHF. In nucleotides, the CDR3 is TGTGCCACCAGTCGAGCAGGGGGGGGTCAGCCCCAGCATTTT.

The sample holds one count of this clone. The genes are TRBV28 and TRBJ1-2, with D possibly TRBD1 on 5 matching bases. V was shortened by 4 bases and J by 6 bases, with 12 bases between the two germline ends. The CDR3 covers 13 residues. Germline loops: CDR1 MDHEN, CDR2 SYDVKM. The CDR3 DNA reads TGTGCCAGCAGTTACCACTTGGGGGATGGCTACACCTTC. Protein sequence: CASSYHLGDGYTF.

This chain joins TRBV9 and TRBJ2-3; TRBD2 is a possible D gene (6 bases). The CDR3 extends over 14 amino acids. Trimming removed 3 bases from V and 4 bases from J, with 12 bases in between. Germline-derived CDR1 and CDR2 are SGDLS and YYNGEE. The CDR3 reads CASSGGSGADTQYF. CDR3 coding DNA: TGTGCCAGCAGCGGAGGTAGCGGTGCAGATACGCAGTATTTT.

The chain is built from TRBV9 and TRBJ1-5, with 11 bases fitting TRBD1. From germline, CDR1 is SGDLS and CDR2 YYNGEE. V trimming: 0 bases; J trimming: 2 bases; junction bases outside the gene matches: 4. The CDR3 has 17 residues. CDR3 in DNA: TGTGCCAGCAGCGTAGGGACAGGGGGCTATGGCAATCAGCCCCAGCATTTT. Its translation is CASSVGTGGYGNQPQHF. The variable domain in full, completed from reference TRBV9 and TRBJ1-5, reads DSGVTQTPKHLITATGQRVTLRCSPRSGDLSVYWYQQSLDQGLQFLIQYYNGEERAKGNILERFSAQQFPDLHSELNLSSLELGDSALYFCASSVGTGGYGNQPQHFGDGTRLSIL.

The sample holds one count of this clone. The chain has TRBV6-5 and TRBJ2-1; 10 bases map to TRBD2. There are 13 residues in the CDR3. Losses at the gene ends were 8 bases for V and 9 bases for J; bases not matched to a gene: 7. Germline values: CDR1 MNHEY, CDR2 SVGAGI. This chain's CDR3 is CASLAGAGGEQFF. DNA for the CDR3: TGTGCCAGCCTAGCGGGGGCGGGTGGTGAGCAGTTCTTC.

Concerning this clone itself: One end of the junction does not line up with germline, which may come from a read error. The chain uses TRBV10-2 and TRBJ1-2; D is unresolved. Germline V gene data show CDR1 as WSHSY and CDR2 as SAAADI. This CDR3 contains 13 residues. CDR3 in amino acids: CASTETGPMGYTF. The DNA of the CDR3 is TGCGCCAGCACTGAGACGGGCCCTATGGGCTACACCTTC.

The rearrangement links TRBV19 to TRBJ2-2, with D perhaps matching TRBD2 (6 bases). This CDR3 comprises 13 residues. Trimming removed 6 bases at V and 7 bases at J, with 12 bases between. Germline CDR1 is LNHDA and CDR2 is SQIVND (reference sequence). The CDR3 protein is CASRLASGGELFF. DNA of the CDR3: TGTGCCAGTAGGCTAGCGTCGGGCGGGGAGCTGTTTTTT. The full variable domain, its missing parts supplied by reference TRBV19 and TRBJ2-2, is DGGITQSPKYLFRKEGQNVTLSCEQNLNHDAMYWYRQDPGQGLRLIYYSQIVNDFQKGDIAEGYSVSREKKESFPLTVTSAQKNPTAFYLCASRLASGGELFFGEGSRLTVL.

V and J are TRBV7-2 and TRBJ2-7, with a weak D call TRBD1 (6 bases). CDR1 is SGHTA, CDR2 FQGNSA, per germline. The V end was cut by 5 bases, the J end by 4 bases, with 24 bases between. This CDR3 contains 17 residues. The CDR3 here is CASSPGGQGTGIYEQYV. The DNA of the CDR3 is TGTGCCAGCAGCCCAGGAGGCCAGGGTACAGGGATATACGAGCAGTACGTC.

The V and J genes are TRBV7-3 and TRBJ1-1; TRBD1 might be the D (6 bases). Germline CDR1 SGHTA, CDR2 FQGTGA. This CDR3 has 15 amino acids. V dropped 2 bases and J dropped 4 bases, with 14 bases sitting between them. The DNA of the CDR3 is TGTGCCAGCAGCTTAGTGGGGGGCGAGGGCACTGAAGCTTTCTTT. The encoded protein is CASSLVGGEGTEAFF.

CDR3 sequence: CATSNQETQYF. The CDR3 nucleotides read TGTGCCACCAGTAATCAGGAGACCCAGTACTTC. The rearrangement links TRBV24-1 to TRBJ2-5; D is unresolved. The CDR3 length is 11 residues. The V gene's germline CDR1 is KGHDR and CDR2 SFDVKD. The germline V and J ends were trimmed by 6 bases and 5 bases, with 6 bases remaining between them.

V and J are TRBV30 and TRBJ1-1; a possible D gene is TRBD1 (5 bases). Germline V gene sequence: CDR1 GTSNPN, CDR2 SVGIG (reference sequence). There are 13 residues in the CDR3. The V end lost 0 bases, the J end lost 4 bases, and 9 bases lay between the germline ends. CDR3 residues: CAWSVRQGTEAFF. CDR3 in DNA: TGTGCCTGGAGTGTACGCCAGGGCACTGAAGCTTTCTTT.

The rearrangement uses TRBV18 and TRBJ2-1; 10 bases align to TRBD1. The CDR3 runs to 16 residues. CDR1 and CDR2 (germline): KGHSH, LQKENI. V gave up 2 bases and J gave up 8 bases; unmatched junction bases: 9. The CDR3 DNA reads TGTGCCAGCTCACCAGTTGGGACAGGGGCTGAGGATGAGCAGTTCTTC. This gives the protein CASSPVGTGAEDEQFF.

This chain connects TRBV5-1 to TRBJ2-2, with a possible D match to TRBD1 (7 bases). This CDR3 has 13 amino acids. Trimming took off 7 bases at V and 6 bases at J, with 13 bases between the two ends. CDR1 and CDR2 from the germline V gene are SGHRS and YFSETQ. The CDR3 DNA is TGCGCCAGCGGCAGGGGGGTTTCCGGGGAGCTGTTTTTT. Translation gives CASGRGVSGELFF.

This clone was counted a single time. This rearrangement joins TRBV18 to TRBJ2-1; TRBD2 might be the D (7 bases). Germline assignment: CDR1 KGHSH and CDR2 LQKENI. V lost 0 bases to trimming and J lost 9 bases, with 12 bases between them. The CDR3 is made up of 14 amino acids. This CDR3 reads CASSPPGRGGEQFF. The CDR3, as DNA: TGTGCCAGCTCACCACCGGGGAGGGGGGGTGAGCAGTTCTTC.

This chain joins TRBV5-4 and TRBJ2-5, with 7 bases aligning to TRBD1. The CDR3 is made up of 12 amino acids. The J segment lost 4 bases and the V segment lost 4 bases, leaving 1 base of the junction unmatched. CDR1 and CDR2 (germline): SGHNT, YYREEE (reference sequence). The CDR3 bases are TGTGCCAGCAGCAGGGACAGAGAGACCCAGTACTTC. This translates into CASSRDRETQYF.

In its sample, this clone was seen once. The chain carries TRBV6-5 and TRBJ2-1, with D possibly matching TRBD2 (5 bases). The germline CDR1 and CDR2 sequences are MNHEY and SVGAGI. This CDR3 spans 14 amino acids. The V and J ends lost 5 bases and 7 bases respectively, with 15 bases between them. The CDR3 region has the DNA TGTGCCAGCAGTCAAAGCGGACCCGGAAATGAGCAGTTCTTC. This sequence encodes CASSQSGPGNEQFF.

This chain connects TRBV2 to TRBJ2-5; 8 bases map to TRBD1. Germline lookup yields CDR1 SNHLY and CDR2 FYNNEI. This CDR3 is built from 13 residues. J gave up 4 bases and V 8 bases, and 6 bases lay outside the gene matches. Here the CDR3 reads CASLRDRRETQYF. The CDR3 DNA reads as TGTGCCAGCCTACGGGACAGGAGAGAGACCCAGTACTTC.

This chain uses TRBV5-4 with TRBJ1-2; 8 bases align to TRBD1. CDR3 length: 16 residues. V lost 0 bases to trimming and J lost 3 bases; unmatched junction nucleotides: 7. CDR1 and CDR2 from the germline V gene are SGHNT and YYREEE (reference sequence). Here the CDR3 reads CASSLGAGGEDYGYTF. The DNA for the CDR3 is TGTGCCAGCAGCTTGGGGGCAGGGGGCGAGGACTATGGCTACACCTTC.

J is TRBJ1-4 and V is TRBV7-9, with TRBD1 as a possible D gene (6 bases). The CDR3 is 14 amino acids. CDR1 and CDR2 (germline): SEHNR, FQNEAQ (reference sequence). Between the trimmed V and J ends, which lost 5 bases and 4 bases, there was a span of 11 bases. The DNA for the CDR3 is TGTGCCAGCAGCCCCCAGGGGAATAATGAAAAACTGTTTTTT. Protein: CASSPQGNNEKLFF.

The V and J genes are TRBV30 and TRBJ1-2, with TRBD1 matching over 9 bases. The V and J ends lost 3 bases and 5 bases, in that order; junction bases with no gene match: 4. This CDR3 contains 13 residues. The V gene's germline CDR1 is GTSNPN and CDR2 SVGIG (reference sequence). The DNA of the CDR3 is TGTGCCTGGAGCGGGACAGGGAGGTATGGCTACACCTTC. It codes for CAWSGTGRYGYTF. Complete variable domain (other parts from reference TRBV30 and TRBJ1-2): SQTIHQWPATLVQPVGSPLSLECTVEGTSNPNLYWYRQAAGRGLQLLFYSVGIGQISSEVPQNLSASRPQDRQFILSSKKLLLSDSGFYLCAWSGTGRYGYTFGSGTRLTVV.